These 16 T cell receptor beta chains came from one sample sequenced in a study of T cells in Graves' hyperthyroidism and ophthalmopathy. Amplification of TCR beta CDR3 regions was performed using RNA transcripts as template. The TCR CDR3 was amplified in a first-round RT-PCR using the HTBI primer set. TCRdb recomputed calls from the multiplex PCR reads with MiXCR, one row per CDR3 protein. This sample has a few hundred thousand distinct CDR3 sequences, with 20% to 25% found just once. Sample: blood. These receptors were obtained from a man between 50 and 59 years old with Graves' hyperthyroidism.

This sequence joins TRBV5-1 and TRBJ2-3; D remains ambiguous. The ends were cut back, 4 bases at V and 4 bases at J, with 13 bases in the middle. Germline V gives CDR1 SGHRS, CDR2 YFSETQ. The CDR3 has 14 amino acids. Written as DNA, the CDR3 is TGCGCCAGCAGCCCGAATCGGACCCCAGATACGCAGTATTTT. Its translation: CASSPNRTPDTQYF. Filled out from reference TRBV5-1 and TRBJ2-3, the complete variable domain reads KAGVTQTPRYLIKTRGQQVTLSCSPISGHRSVSWYQQTPGQGLQFLFEYFSETQRNKGNFPGRFSGRQFSNSRSEMNVSTLELGDSALYLCASSPNRTPDTQYFGPGTRLTVL.

This clonotype came up a few times. DNA for the CDR3: TGTGCCATCAGTGTGCGGGACGAGCAGTACTTC. This codes for CAISVRDEQYF. The chain has TRBV10-3 and TRBJ2-7, with D perhaps TRBD2 (5 bases). Trimming took 4 bases from V and 5 from J, leaving 6 bases between them. The CDR3 is 11 amino acids. Germline V gene sequence: CDR1 ENHRY, CDR2 SYGVKD.

V usage is TRBV30 and J usage is TRBJ2-5, with D unclear. The CDR3 extends over 13 amino acids. CDR1 and CDR2 (germline): GTSNPN, SVGIG (reference sequence). The V end lost 1 base, the J end lost 5 bases, and 11 bases lay between the germline ends. CDR3 residues: CAWSAPGKETQYF. Here the CDR3 DNA reads TGTGCCTGGAGTGCCCCGGGTAAGGAGACCCAGTACTTC.

There are many counts of this clonotype. The CDR3 is CASSQWGQETYEQYF. In DNA, the CDR3 is TGTGCCAGCAGCCAGTGGGGACAGGAGACTTACGAGCAGTACTTC. This chain uses TRBV11-3 with TRBJ2-7, with TRBD1 identical over 8 bases. CDR1 is SGHNT, CDR2 YENEEA, per germline. V dropped 5 bases and J dropped 4; count of bases not matched to a gene: 10. The CDR3 runs 15 residues.

The sample holds many counts of this clonotype. V gene TRBV6-1 combines with J gene TRBJ2-2; weak D call: TRBD1 (6 bases). The V end was cut by 6 bases, the J end by 4 bases, with 12 bases between. The CDR3 loop spans 14 amino acids. Germline lookup yields CDR1 MNHNS and CDR2 SASEGT. For the CDR3, the DNA is TGTGCCAGCAGCAGCGGACAGTCCACCGGGGAGCTGTTTTTT. It codes for CASSSGQSTGELFF.

The chain recombines TRBV6-1 with TRBJ2-2; possibly TRBD2 for D (7 bases). CDR3 length: 15 amino acids. V lost 8 bases, J lost 6 bases, and 19 bases lay in between. CDR1 MNHNS and CDR2 SASEGT come from the germline V gene. The CDR3 protein is CASRRLQGGAGELFF. The DNA of the CDR3 is TGTGCCAGCCGACGCTTACAGGGAGGGGCCGGGGAGCTGTTTTTT.

This clonotype was seen more than once but under ten times. The V gene is TRBV24-1, the J gene TRBJ1-5; perhaps TRBD1 as D (6 bases). CDR3 size: 16 residues. Deletions cut 2 bases from V and 0 bases from J, with 10 bases between. Germline V gene lookup returns CDR1 KGHDR and CDR2 SFDVKD. In DNA, the CDR3 is TGTGCCACCAGTGATTGCGGACAGTATAGCAATCAGCCCCAGCATTTT. Translating gives CATSDCGQYSNQPQHF.

This clonotype was observed once. The rearrangement joins TRBV11-2 to TRBJ2-7; 10 bases match TRBD1. Germline V lookup: CDR1 SGHAT, CDR2 FQNNGV. The V gene end was trimmed by 5 bases and the J gene end by 6 bases; junction bases not matched to a gene: 13. CDR3 length: 16 amino acids. This chain's CDR3 is CASSHNGGTGVLEQYF. In DNA form, the CDR3 reads TGTGCCAGCAGCCATAATGGAGGGACAGGGGTACTCGAGCAGTACTTC. Supplemented by reference TRBV11-2 and TRBJ2-7, the full variable domain reads EAGVAQSPRYKIIEKRQSVAFWCNPISGHATLYWYQQILGQGPKLLIQFQNNGVVDDSQLPKDRFSAERLKGVDSTLKIQPAKLEDSAVYLCASSHNGGTGVLEQYFGPGTRLTVT.

This clonotype has at least ten counts. This chain uses TRBV2 with TRBJ2-5, with D perhaps TRBD1 or TRBD2 (5 bases each). Trimming shortened V by 7 bases and J by 5 bases, and 14 bases separated the two germline ends. The CDR3 runs 13 residues. Germline V gives CDR1 SNHLY, CDR2 FYNNEI. CDR3 bases: TGTGCCAGCATAATGACTGAGGGGGAGACCCAGTACTTC. Amino acids: CASIMTEGETQYF.

In DNA form, the CDR3 reads TGTGCCAGCAGCCAAGTTGGGGCAGGGATAGGTACGCAGTATTTT. It codes for CASSQVGAGIGTQYF. This chain uses TRBV3-1 with TRBJ2-3; tentative D call: TRBD1 (5 bases). CDR1 is LGHDT, CDR2 YNNKEL, per germline (reference sequence). The CDR3 covers 15 residues. The germline V and J ends were trimmed by 1 base and 8 bases, with 16 bases remaining between them.

This clonotype has just a few counts. The V gene is TRBV6-1, the J gene TRBJ1-5, with 8 bases that match TRBD1. Trimming removed 2 bases from V and 4 bases from J; junction bases left unmatched: 7. The CDR3 contains 16 residues. In germline, CDR1 is MNHNS, CDR2 SASEGT. This CDR3 reads CASSEWAGGMNQPQHF. CDR3 in DNA: TGTGCCAGCAGTGAATGGGCAGGGGGCATGAATCAGCCCCAGCATTTT.

This clonotype was observed a few times. A junction end diverges from the germline sequence, so it may reflect a read error. The chain joins TRBV7-2 to TRBJ2-5, with D unclear. The germline gives CDR1 SGHTA, CDR2 FQGNSA. This CDR3 contains 13 residues. The CDR3 loop is CASRLAAGQQLYF. Written as DNA, the CDR3 is TGTGCCAGCAGATTAGCAGCCGGTCAACAACTGTACTTC.

This clonotype has just one count. With a much larger clone just one base away, this may be a read error. The CDR3 spells CASKPGQGASETQYF. The CDR3 nucleotides read TGTGCCAGCAAGCCGGGACAGGGGGCTAGTGAGACCCAGTACTTC. V and J are TRBV27 and TRBJ2-5, with 12 bases that match TRBD1. The CDR3 covers 15 residues. The junction had 8 bases not matched to a gene; V was cut back by 7 bases and J by 5 bases. Germline CDR1 and CDR2: MNHEY and SMNVEV (reference sequence).

The chain carries TRBV11-2 and TRBJ2-4; 7 nucleotides agree with TRBD1. J lost 6 bases, V lost 5 bases, and 10 bases had no gene match. The CDR3 consists of 15 residues. Germline lookup yields CDR1 SGHAT and CDR2 FQNNGV. The DNA of the CDR3 is TGTGCCAGCAGCAGCCGGGACAGTGGTGGAAACATTCAGTACTTC. This encodes CASSSRDSGGNIQYF.

In this sample, this clonotype turned up many times. The chain combines TRBV7-6 with TRBJ2-7; D may match TRBD1 or TRBD2 (5 bases each). Germline V gene sequence: CDR1 SGHVS, CDR2 FNYEAQ. V was shortened by 5 bases and J by 3 bases, with 17 bases between the two germline ends. The CDR3 has 15 amino acids. CDR3 nucleotide sequence: TGTGCCAGCAGCCCCTCTAGGGACGGGATCTACGAGCAGTACTTC. This gives the protein CASSPSRDGIYEQYF.

This clonotype has at least ten counts. The chain links TRBV7-9 to TRBJ2-3; possible D gene TRBD2, 6 bases. The germline V gene has CDR1 SEHNR and CDR2 FQNEAQ (reference sequence). The CDR3 runs to 14 residues. Deletions cut 5 bases from V and 2 bases from J, with 11 bases between. CDR3 amino acids: CASSRRELTDTQYF. As DNA, the CDR3 is TGTGCCAGCAGCCGTCGGGAGCTCACAGATACGCAGTATTTT.